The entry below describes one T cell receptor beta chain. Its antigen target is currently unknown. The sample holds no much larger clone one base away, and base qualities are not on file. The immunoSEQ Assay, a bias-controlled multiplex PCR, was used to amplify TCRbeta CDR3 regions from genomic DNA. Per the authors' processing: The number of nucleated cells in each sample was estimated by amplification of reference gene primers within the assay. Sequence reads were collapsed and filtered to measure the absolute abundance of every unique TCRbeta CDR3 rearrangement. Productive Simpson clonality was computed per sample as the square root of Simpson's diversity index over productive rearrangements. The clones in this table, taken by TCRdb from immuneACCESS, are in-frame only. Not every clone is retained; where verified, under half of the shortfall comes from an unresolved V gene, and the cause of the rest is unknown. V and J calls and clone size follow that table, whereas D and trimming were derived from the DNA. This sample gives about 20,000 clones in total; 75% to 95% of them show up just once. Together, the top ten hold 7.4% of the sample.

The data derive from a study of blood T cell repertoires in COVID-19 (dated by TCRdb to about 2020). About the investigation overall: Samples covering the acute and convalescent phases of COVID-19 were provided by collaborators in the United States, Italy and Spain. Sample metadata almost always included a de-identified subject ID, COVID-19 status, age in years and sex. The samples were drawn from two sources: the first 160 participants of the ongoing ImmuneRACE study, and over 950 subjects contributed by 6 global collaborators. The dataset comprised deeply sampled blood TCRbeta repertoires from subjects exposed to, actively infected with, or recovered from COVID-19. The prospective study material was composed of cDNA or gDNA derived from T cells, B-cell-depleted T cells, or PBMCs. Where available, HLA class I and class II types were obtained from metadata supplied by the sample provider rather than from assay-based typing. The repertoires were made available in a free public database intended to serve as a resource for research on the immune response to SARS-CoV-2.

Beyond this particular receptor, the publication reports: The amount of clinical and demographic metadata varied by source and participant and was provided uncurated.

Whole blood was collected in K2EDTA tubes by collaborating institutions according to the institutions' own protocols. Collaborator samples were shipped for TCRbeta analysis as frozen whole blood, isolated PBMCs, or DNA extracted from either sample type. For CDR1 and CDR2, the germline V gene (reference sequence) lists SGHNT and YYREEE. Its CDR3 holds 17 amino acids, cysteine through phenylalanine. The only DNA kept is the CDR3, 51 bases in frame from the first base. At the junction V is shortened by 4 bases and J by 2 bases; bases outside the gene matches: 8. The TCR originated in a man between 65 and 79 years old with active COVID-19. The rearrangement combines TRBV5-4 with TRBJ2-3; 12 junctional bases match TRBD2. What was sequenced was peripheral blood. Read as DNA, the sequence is TGTGCCAGCAGCCTAATCGGACTAGCGGGGTTCACAGATACGCAGTATTTT. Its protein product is CASSLIGLAGFTDTQYF.